This TCR beta chain came from a study of CD8+CD57+ T cells in acquired aplastic anemia (dated by TCRdb to 2016 to 2019). Study-wide context: A mean of about 3.2 ug of DNA, ranging from roughly 0.17 to 30 ug, was extracted from sorted CD4+ and CD8+ cells. An average of about 10 million reads for CD4+ cells and 12 million or so reads for CD8+ cells was obtained from healthy donor samples.

In the study, sorted CD4+ and CD8+ blood T cells from patients with severe aplastic anemia and from healthy subjects underwent deep sequencing of TCR repertoires. Ficoll-Paque density gradient centrifugation was used to isolate peripheral blood mononuclear cells. Before DNA extraction, CD4+ and CD8+ T cells were sorted with FACS or magnetic beads. Genomic DNA was used as template for profiling of TCR beta VDJ combinations and CDR3 sequences. TCR repertoire sequencing was run on an Illumina HiSeq 2000. As for the original processing: Repertoire assessment relied on Simpson's diversity index, CDR3 size and DJ length profiles, and TRBV/TRBJ rearrangement plots. The most abundant DNA sequence in the deep sequencing data was taken as the immunodominant clone. CDR3 amino acid sequences were checked for sharing across subjects and were also compared against the VDJdb database and published repertoires. In-frame beta chains were kept once TCRdb had trimmed the public reads at Q25 with fastp and called clones with MiXCR. Rows with one shared CDR3 protein collapse into an entry with the most common genes and DNA. Here the V and J calls rest on TCRdb's processing, not on the authors' analysis. In all, the sample holds approximately 380,000 distinct CDR3 sequences, and about 70% of those were seen once. In total, the top ten clones hold approximately 3.8% of the sample.

Details on this clonotype: Which antigen it targets is not known. Since no conserved phenylalanine or tryptophan closes the CDR3, a read error is the likely cause. No DNA is shown, since the ends of the CDR3 on it are uncertain; the CDR3 is the one TCRdb lists.

What the research found in general, with its limitations: Roughly 31 CD8+ CDR3 sequences were shared between patients and controls but appeared highly expressed in patients and within their immunodominant clones. CD8+ Simpson's diversity did not differ significantly between patients and healthy controls (P=0.060).

From its first to its last residue, the CDR3 has 15 amino acids. In the germline V gene, CDR1 corresponds to SQVTM and CDR2 to ANQGSEA. The sample consisted of sorted CD4+, CD8+, or CD8+CD57+ T cells (not recorded which) from PBMCs. This clonotype was obtained from a human donor in good health, serving as a control. The sequence is built from TRBV29-1 and TRBJ1-4; TRBD1 was called by the table and not checked on the DNA. The CDR3: CSVAEDRNTEAIFGQ.